This T cell receptor (beta chain) derives from a study of spatial heterogeneity in lung cancer. Germline-derived CDR1 and CDR2 are DFQATT and SNEGSKA (reference sequence). This CDR3 spans 15 amino acids. With 6 bases removed from V and 3 bases from J, the gap between germline ends came to 19 bases. The time point denotes: sample taken at primary tumor resection. Whole RNA from tumor, nontumor lung or frozen PBMC was sequenced unsorted. This clonotype was recorded many times. TCRdb itself ran the 5' RACE reads through MiXCR, one entry per CDR3 protein. This table has about 14,000 distinct CDR3 sequences, around 10% appearing once.

The sequence was obtained from a male donor with early-stage non-small cell lung cancer. The J gene is TRBJ2-3, the V gene TRBV20-1; TRBD1 is a possible D gene (5 bases). The source material was PBMCs, sampled at surgery. Written as DNA, the CDR3 is TGCAGTGCACAGTCTTGGGGCGAAGGGACAGATACGCAGTATTTT. Protein sequence: CSAQSWGEGTDTQYF.